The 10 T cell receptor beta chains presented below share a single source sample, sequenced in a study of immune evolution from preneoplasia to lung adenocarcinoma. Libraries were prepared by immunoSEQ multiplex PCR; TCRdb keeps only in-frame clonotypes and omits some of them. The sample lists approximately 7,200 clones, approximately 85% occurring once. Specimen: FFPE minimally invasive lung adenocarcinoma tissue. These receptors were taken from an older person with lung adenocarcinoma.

CDR3: CASGWDLTYEQYF. DNA for the CDR3: TGTGCTAGTGGTTGGGACTTAACCTACGAGCAGTACTTC. The chain combines TRBV12-5 with TRBJ2-7, with D perhaps TRBD2 (6 bases). This CDR3 contains 13 residues. The germline gives CDR1 LGHNT, CDR2 FRNRAP. V was clipped by 4 bases and J by 2 bases, with 9 bases between them.

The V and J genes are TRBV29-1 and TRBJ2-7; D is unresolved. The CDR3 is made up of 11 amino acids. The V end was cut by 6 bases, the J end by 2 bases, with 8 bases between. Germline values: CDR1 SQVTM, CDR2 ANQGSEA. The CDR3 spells CSVSFTYEQYF. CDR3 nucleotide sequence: TGCAGCGTCAGCTTTACCTACGAGCAGTACTTC.

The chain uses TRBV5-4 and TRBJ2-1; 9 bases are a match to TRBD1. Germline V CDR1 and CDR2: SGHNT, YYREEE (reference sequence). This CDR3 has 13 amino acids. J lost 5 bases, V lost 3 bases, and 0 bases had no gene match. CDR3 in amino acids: CASSWDRDNEQFF. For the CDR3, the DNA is TGTGCCAGCAGCTGGGACAGGGACAATGAGCAGTTCTTC. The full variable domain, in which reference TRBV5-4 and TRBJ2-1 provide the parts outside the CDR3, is ETGVTQSPTHLIKTRGQQVTLRCSSQSGHNTVSWYQQALGQGPQFIFQYYREEENGRGNFPPRFSGLQFPNYSSELNVNALELDDSALYLCASSWDRDNEQFFGPGTRLTVL.

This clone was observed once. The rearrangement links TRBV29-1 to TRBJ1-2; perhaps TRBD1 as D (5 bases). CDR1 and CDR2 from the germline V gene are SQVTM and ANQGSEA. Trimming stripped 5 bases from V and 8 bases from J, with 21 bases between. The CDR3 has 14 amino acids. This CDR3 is CSVQVAARAGGYTF. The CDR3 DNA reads TGCAGCGTTCAAGTCGCGGCCAGGGCGGGGGGCTACACCTTC.

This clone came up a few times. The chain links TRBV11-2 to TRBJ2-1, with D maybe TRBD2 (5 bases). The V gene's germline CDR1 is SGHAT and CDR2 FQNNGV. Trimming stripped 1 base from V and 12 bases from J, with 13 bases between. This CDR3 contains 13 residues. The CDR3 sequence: CASSLALAPGQFF. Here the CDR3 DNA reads TGTGCCAGCAGCTTAGCCCTAGCCCCGGGGCAGTTCTTC. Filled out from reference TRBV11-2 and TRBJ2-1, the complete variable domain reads EAGVAQSPRYKIIEKRQSVAFWCNPISGHATLYWYQQILGQGPKLLIQFQNNGVVDDSQLPKDRFSAERLKGVDSTLKIQPAKLEDSAVYLCASSLALAPGQFFGPGTRLTVL.

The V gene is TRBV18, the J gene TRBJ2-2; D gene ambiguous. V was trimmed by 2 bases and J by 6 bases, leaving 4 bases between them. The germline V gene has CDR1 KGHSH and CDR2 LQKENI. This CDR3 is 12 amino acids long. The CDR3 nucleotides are TGTGCCAGCTCACCATCGGCCGGGGAGCTGTTTTTT. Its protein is CASSPSAGELFF.

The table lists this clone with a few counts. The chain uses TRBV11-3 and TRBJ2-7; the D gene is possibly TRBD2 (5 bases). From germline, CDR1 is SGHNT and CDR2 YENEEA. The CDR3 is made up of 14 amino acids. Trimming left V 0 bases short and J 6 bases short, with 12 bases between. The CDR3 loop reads CASSLELAAPEQYF. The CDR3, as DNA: TGTGCCAGCAGCTTAGAGCTAGCAGCCCCCGAGCAGTACTTC.

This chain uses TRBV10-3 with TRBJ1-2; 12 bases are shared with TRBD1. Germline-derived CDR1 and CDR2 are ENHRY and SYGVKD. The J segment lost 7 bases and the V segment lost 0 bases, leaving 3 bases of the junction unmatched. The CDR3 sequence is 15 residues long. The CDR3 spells CAISESMGQGAGYTF. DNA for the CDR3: TGTGCCATCAGTGAGTCAATGGGACAGGGGGCTGGCTACACCTTC.

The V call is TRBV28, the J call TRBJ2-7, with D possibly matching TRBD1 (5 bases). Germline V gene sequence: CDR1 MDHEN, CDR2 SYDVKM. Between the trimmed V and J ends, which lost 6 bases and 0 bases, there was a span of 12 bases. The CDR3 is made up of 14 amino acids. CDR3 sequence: CASSLQVISYEQYF. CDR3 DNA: TGTGCCAGCAGCCTACAGGTAATCTCCTACGAGCAGTACTTC.

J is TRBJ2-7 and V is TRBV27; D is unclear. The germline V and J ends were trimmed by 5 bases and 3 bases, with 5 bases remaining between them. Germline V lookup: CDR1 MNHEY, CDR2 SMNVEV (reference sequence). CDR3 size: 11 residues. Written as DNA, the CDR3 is TGTGCCAGCAGTCCGTTCTACGAGCAGTACTTC. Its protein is CASSPFYEQYF.